Listed below are T cell receptor beta chains from one sample, sequenced in a study of shared clonotypes between healthy human individuals. Some clones are missing from TCRdb's copy, which holds only in-frame ones; the method was immunoSEQ multiplex PCR. The sample yields about 2.1 million clones, more than 85% seen once. Sequences were obtained from naive CD8+ T cells from PBMCs. The receptors come from a man between 18 and 35 years old in good health. Some clones in this sample may be carry-over from other donors' samples. Both conserved end residues are part of each CDR3. Fields, in order: clone size, D gene, V gene, CDR3 length, J gene, CDR3 protein, CDR3 DNA. D genes are given only for firm matches. Clone size is given for some rows only: seen once, a few or many times, or a class if the clone is expanded.

.,TRBD1,TRBV7-6,15,TRBJ2-1,CASSLRGHEYNEQFF,TGTGCCAGCAGCTTGAGGGGGCACGAGTACAATGAGCAGTTCTTC
.,TRBD1,TRBV5-3,12,TRBJ2-7,CARIYRGHEQYF,TGTGCCAGAATATACAGGGGGCACGAGCAGTACTTC
.,.,TRBV28,13,TRBJ2-7,CASSLAETYEQYF,TGTGCCAGCAGTTTAGCGGAGACCTACGAGCAGTACTTC
.,TRBD2,TRBV4-3,13,TRBJ2-5,CASSLGLAETQYF,TGCGCCAGCAGCCTCGGACTAGCAGAGACCCAGTACTTC
once,.,TRBV5-8,12,TRBJ1-2,CASSWGDYGYTF,TGTGCCAGCAGCTGGGGAGACTATGGCTACACCTTC
.,TRBD2,TRBV27,17,TRBJ2-2,CASLGTSGPTNTGELFF,TGTGCCAGCCTTGGGACTAGCGGACCGACGAACACCGGGGAGCTGTTTTTT
.,.,TRBV6-5,15,TRBJ1-2,CASSPLFSFNYGYTF,TGTGCCAGCAGCCCCCTTTTTAGCTTTAACTATGGCTACACCTTC
.,TRBD1,TRBV4-2,15,TRBJ2-7,CASSQERWTGYEQYF,TGTGCCAGCAGCCAAGAACGGTGGACAGGCTACGAGCAGTACTTC
.,.,TRBV30,13,TRBJ1-2,CAWAGSLNYGYTF,TGTGCCTGGGCTGGGTCGCTGAACTATGGCTACACCTTC
.,.,TRBV7-9,14,TRBJ2-2,CASSLELGNGELFF,TGTGCCAGCAGCTTAGAGTTGGGAAACGGGGAGCTGTTTTTT
.,TRBD2,TRBV28,18,TRBJ2-3,CASSSSRGLAGVADTQYF,TGTGCCAGCAGTTCCAGCCGGGGACTAGCGGGAGTCGCAGATACGCAGTATTTT
.,.,TRBV29-1,13,TRBJ2-7,CSASLGTPYEQYF,TGCAGCGCCAGTTTGGGGACTCCCTACGAGCAGTACTTC
once,.,TRBV6-5,14,TRBJ1-5,CASSYLVGSQPQHF,TGTGCCAGCAGTTACCTCGTCGGTAGTCAGCCCCAGCATTTT
once,.,TRBV9,16,TRBJ1-4,CASSVGESHHNEKLFF,TGTGCCAGCAGCGTGGGAGAGAGCCATCATAATGAAAAACTGTTTTTT
.,.,TRBV27,16,TRBJ2-4,CASSPPTRGGTDIQYF,TGTGCCAGCAGTCCACCTACCAGGGGAGGAACTGACATTCAGTACTTC
.,.,TRBV19,14,TRBJ2-7,CASSTGPRSYEQYF,TGTGCCAGTAGTACGGGACCAAGATCCTACGAGCAGTACTTC
.,.,TRBV6-1,12,TRBJ2-3,CASSSLRGTQYF,TGTGCCAGCAGTTCCTTAAGGGGTACGCAGTATTTT
.,.,TRBV4-1,13,TRBJ2-1,CASSPPGTNEQFF,TGCGCCAGCAGCCCCCCAGGGACCAATGAGCAGTTCTTC
.,.,TRBV29-1,13,TRBJ2-7,CSAIGGSSYEQYF,TGCAGCGCCATCGGCGGAAGCTCCTACGAGCAGTACTTC
.,.,TRBV10-1,12,TRBJ2-3,CASSESGGTQYF,TGCGCCAGCAGTGAGTCCGGAGGTACGCAGTATTTT
.,.,TRBV2,16,TRBJ2-7,CASSEAITGISYEQYF,TGTGCCAGCAGTGAAGCCATTACAGGGATCTCCTACGAGCAGTACTTC
.,.,TRBV4-2,14,TRBJ2-7,CASSQEWLDYEQYF,TGTGCCAGCAGCCAAGAATGGCTAGACTACGAGCAGTACTTC
few,.,TRBV7-9,12,TRBJ1-4,CASRKGGEKLFF,TGTGCCAGCAGGAAGGGTGGTGAAAAACTGTTTTTT
.,TRBD1,TRBV27,13,TRBJ2-7,CASKEQGVEEQYF,TGTGCCAGCAAGGAACAGGGGGTGGAGGAGCAGTACTTC
.,TRBD2,TRBV7-6,14,TRBJ2-7,CASSQREGRYEQYF,TGTGCCAGCAGTCAGCGGGAGGGCCGTTACGAGCAGTACTTC
.,.,TRBV19,13,TRBJ2-3,CASSTPPDNTQYF,TGTGCCAGTAGTACCCCTCCCGATAATACGCAGTATTTT
.,.,TRBV6-1,14,TRBJ2-1,CASTPRTAYNEQFF,TGTGCCAGCACGCCCCGGACAGCCTACAATGAGCAGTTCTTC
.,.,TRBV5-4,14,TRBJ2-7,CASSPGPSTYEQYF,TGTGCCAGCAGTCCCGGACCTTCCACCTACGAGCAGTACTTC
.,.,TRBV5-1,14,TRBJ2-7,CASSPRGEPYEQYF,TGCGCCAGCAGCCCAAGGGGGGAGCCCTACGAGCAGTACTTC
.,TRBD1,TRBV15,14,TRBJ1-5,CATSSDREGQPQHF,TGTGCCACCAGCAGCGACAGGGAGGGTCAGCCCCAGCATTTT
.,TRBD2,TRBV2,16,TRBJ2-5,CASSEGLAGAPETQYF,TGTGCCAGCAGTGAAGGACTAGCGGGAGCCCCAGAGACCCAGTACTTC